Presented here are 16 T cell receptor beta chains from one specimen sequenced in a study of cytomegalovirus exposure and HLA in healthy donors. 13 Jbeta primers and 60 Vbeta primers were used for the PCR. The data were produced by immunoSEQ multiplex PCR, yet TCRdb's version contains in-frame clones alone and is incomplete. This table has around 160,000 clones, about three quarters appearing once. Input material: PBMCs. The receptor set was obtained from a man aged 35 to 55 in good health and CMV-seropositive.

The rearrangement joins TRBV7-2 to TRBJ1-1, with D uncertain. Trimming removed 3 bases at V and 1 base at J, with 9 bases between. There are 14 residues in the CDR3. Germline CDR1 SGHTA, CDR2 FQGNSA. The CDR3: CASSFGRANTEAFF. The CDR3 DNA reads TGTGCCAGCAGCTTTGGGCGGGCGAACACTGAAGCTTTCTTT.

The chain is built from TRBV6-6 and TRBJ2-1, with D maybe TRBD2 (6 bases). The CDR3 runs 15 residues. Trimming left V 7 bases short and J 8 bases short, with 21 bases between. CDR1 and CDR2 from the germline V gene are MNHNY and SVGAGI (reference sequence). As DNA, the CDR3 is TGTGCCAGCACACCCCCGGCGGGAACCATGGATGAGCAGTTCTTC. This encodes CASTPPAGTMDEQFF.

In its sample, this clone was seen a few times. The chain recombines TRBV6-1 with TRBJ1-4; TRBD1 agrees at 10 bases. The CDR3 is made up of 15 amino acids. Looked up from germline, CDR1 is MNHNS and CDR2 is SASEGT. Trimming at V came to 8 bases and at J to 3 bases, leaving 6 bases not matched to a gene. The CDR3 here is CASWAGTGANEKLFF. DNA for the CDR3: TGTGCCAGCTGGGCCGGGACAGGGGCTAATGAAAAACTGTTTTTT.

This rearrangement joins TRBV6-8 to TRBJ2-3; D perhaps matches TRBD2 (6 bases). The germline V and J ends were trimmed by 2 bases and 2 bases, with 14 bases remaining between them. The germline V gene has CDR1 MNHGY and CDR2 SAAAGT. The CDR3 is made up of 16 amino acids. CDR3 coding DNA: TGTGCCAGCAGTTACCGACTAGGCCGTTACACAGATACGCAGTATTTT. Its translation is CASSYRLGRYTDTQYF.

V usage is TRBV15 and J usage is TRBJ2-2; 7 nucleotides match TRBD1. J gave up 2 bases and V 0 bases, and 3 bases lay outside the gene matches. Germline values: CDR1 LNHNV, CDR2 YYDKDF (reference sequence). This CDR3 is 16 amino acids long. The CDR3 spells CATSREGTVNTGELFF. CDR3 nucleotides: TGTGCCACCAGCAGAGAAGGGACAGTTAACACCGGGGAGCTGTTTTTT.

The chain has TRBV4-2 and TRBJ2-5; 12 nucleotides match TRBD2. With 3 bases clipped from V and 5 bases from J, the junction kept 1 base outside the gene matches. The CDR3 sequence is 14 residues long. The germline gives CDR1 LGHNA, CDR2 YNFKEQ. CDR3 residues: CASSQTSGSETQYF. The CDR3 nucleotides read TGTGCCAGCAGCCAGACTAGCGGGAGTGAGACCCAGTACTTC.

This chain joins TRBV6-5 and TRBJ2-4; the match to TRBD1 covers 7 bases. The CDR3 loop spans 16 amino acids. V gave up 4 bases and J gave up 8 bases; unmatched junction bases: 14. CDR1 and CDR2 from the germline V gene are MNHEY and SVGAGI. The CDR3, as DNA: TGTGCCAGCAGTTCCTCGGAGATAAGACAGGGTCACATTCAGTACTTC. Its protein is CASSSSEIRQGHIQYF.

The sample holds many counts of this clone. Other nucleotide sequences in the sample specify the same CDR3. V usage is TRBV19 and J usage is TRBJ2-2; D is ambiguous. Germline assignment: CDR1 LNHDA and CDR2 SQIVND (reference sequence). CDR3 length: 12 amino acids. The V gene lost 6 bases and the J gene lost 6 bases, with 8 bases spanning the gap. The CDR3 DNA follows: TGTGCCAGTAGCCCACGGGCCGGGGAGCTGTTTTTT. It yields the protein CASSPRAGELFF.

The chain joins TRBV25-1 to TRBJ1-3; no clear D. The germline gives CDR1 MGHDK, CDR2 SYGVNS. V was cut by 10 bases and J by 0 bases, with 7 bases left in between. This CDR3 has 12 residues. For the CDR3, the DNA is TGTGCCACGAAGCCCTCTGGAAACACCATATATTTT. It yields the protein CATKPSGNTIYF.

The V call is TRBV7-6, the J call TRBJ2-2; perhaps TRBD2 as D (6 bases). The V gene lost 4 bases and the J gene lost 1 base, with 10 bases spanning the gap. Looked up from germline, CDR1 is SGHVS and CDR2 is FNYEAQ. The CDR3 length is 15 residues. For the CDR3, the DNA is TGTGCCAGCAGCTCCGGGACTGGGAACACCGGGGAGCTGTTTTTT. This codes for CASSSGTGNTGELFF.

The J gene is TRBJ1-2, the V gene TRBV19, with 7 bases aligning to TRBD1. Trimming cost V 5 bases and J 2 bases; bases outside gene matches: 8. Germline-derived CDR1 and CDR2 are LNHDA and SQIVND (reference sequence). The CDR3 contains 15 residues. CDR3 DNA: TGTGCCAGTAGTCTCCGACAGGGTTTAAACTATGGCTACACCTTC. Translating gives CASSLRQGLNYGYTF.

This chain links TRBV6-6 with TRBJ1-3; 10 bases fit TRBD1. V lost 0 bases to trimming and J lost 5 bases; unmatched junction nucleotides: 4. The germline gives CDR1 MNHNY, CDR2 SVGAGI (reference sequence). This CDR3 region has 16 residues. For the CDR3, the DNA is TGTGCCAGCAGTTACTCCGACAGGGGGCTAAGAAACACCATATATTTT. The encoded protein is CASSYSDRGLRNTIYF.

The table lists this clone with a few counts. The chain uses TRBV6-5 and TRBJ1-1; weak D call: TRBD1 (5 bases). The CDR3 sequence is 15 residues long. Germline V lookup: CDR1 MNHEY, CDR2 SVGAGI. The V gene lost 5 bases and the J gene lost 0 bases, with 13 bases spanning the gap. CDR3 in amino acids: CASSPIDSLNTEAFF. The CDR3 DNA reads TGTGCCAGCAGTCCCATAGACAGCCTGAACACTGAAGCTTTCTTT.

This clone was found once. The chain uses TRBV23-1 and TRBJ1-5; D unclear. TRBV23-1 is placed among ORFs of uncertain function. This CDR3 contains 12 residues. V was trimmed by 4 bases and J by 7 bases, leaving 8 bases between them. CDR3 sequence (DNA): TGCGCCAGCAGTCGAGACATCCAGCCCCAGCATTTT. This sequence encodes CASSRDIQPQHF.

The chain has TRBV6-4 and TRBJ2-1; TRBD2 aligns across 7 bases. Losses at the gene ends were 4 bases for V and 7 bases for J; bases not matched to a gene: 13. The CDR3 is 16 amino acids. Looked up from germline, CDR1 is MRHNA and CDR2 is SNTAGT. CDR3 DNA: TGTGCCAGCAGTGTCCAGATCGCGGGAGCTCGGAATGAGCAGTTCTTC. Translating it yields CASSVQIAGARNEQFF.

This clone appeared a few times. The CDR3 protein is CATRQGAQGQPQHF. Written as DNA, the CDR3 is TGTGCCACCAGACAGGGGGCGCAGGGGCAGCCCCAGCATTTT. This sequence joins TRBV15 and TRBJ1-5, with TRBD1 matching over 9 bases. J gave up 7 bases and V 6 bases, and 7 bases lay outside the gene matches. The CDR3 has 14 residues. CDR1 is LNHNV and CDR2 is YYDKDF in the germline V gene (reference sequence).